This TCR beta chain was obtained from a study of response to subunit inactivated influenza vaccine. Study observations and caveats: Authors suggested that a seasonal influenza vaccination recruits few new T cells each time.

MiXCR was run by TCRdb on the RT-PCR reads, yielding one entry per CDR3 protein. The top ten clones hold around 3% of a sample with about 500,000 distinct CDR3 sequences, approximately 15% of them seen once. Comments on this clonotype: Its target is unknown.

The CDR3 runs to 15 residues. Germline CDR1 MDHEN, CDR2 SYDVKM. Trimming shortened V by 4 bases and J by 5 bases, and 17 bases separated the two germline ends. Source: CD4+ T cells sorted from PBMCs, taken less than 30 months after vaccination. The receptor was derived from a man aged 50-75 years who received an inactivated influenza vaccine. The V call is TRBV28, the J call TRBJ2-5; possibly TRBD2 for D (6 bases). As DNA, the CDR3 is TGTGCCAGCAGTTCCCCCTTGGGGGGTTGGGAGACCCAGTACTTC. Translation: CASSSPLGGWETQYF.